This TCR beta chain comes out of a study of cytomegalovirus exposure and HLA in healthy donors. Findings and caveats of the study: Within a later analysis, the majority of CMV-associated TCR beta chains appeared HLA-restricted. In vitro work confirmed that a few CMV-associated chains recognize CMV antigens. Excluded were some V segments that proved indistinguishable, including TRBV6-2 and TRBV6-3.

In the PCR, 60 Vbeta and 13 Jbeta primers were used. Sequencing was performed with immunoSEQ multiplex PCR; in TCRdb, only in-frame clones are kept and a portion is missing. The sample carries 150,000 or so clones, approximately 80% recorded once. Germline values: CDR1 SNHLY, CDR2 FYNNEI. The CDR3 is made up of 17 amino acids. V was clipped by 6 bases and J by 4 bases; unmatched bases: 11. This clone has only a few counts. Antigen: not known. V usage is TRBV2 and J usage is TRBJ2-5; 13 bases map to TRBD2. The sequence came from a man younger than 45 in good health and CMV-seropositive. Sequenced sample: PBMCs. This CDR3 reads CASSANRGLAGLETQYF. CDR3 nucleotide sequence: TGTGCCAGCAGCGCCAATAGGGGACTAGCGGGACTAGAGACCCAGTACTTC.